This T cell receptor beta chain emerged from a study of early T cells in non-severe SARS-CoV-2 infection. At the level of the study: Bulk RNA isolated from unsorted whole blood underwent sequencing; chains were not paired. Study-level findings and limits: VDJdb matching favored anti-spike CD8 responses, missing private and CD4 specificities.

Germline CDR1 SGHDT, CDR2 YYEEEE. The CDR3 extends over 14 amino acids. The V segment lost 3 bases and the J segment 2 bases; nucleotides outside the gene matches: 2. The library protocol tagged individual cDNA molecules with unique molecular identifiers. One entry per CDR3 protein, called by TCRdb with MiXCR from the 5' RACE reads. There are 75,000 to 100,000 distinct CDR3 sequences in the sample; about 16% occur only once, and 4.5% to 7% lies in the top ten. This clonotype came up many times. Its antigen is not identified. The sequence was obtained from an adult who was a healthcare worker with PCR-confirmed SARS-CoV-2 infection or an uninfected control (not recorded which). The sequencing input was whole blood. This chain links TRBV5-6 with TRBJ2-7; 10 nucleotides line up with TRBD2. In nucleotides, the CDR3 is TGTGCCAGCAGCTGGACTAGCGGACCCTACGAGCAGTACTTC. Translation: CASSWTSGPYEQYF.